The entry that follows covers one T cell receptor (beta chain) sequence. V shed 0 bases and J shed 8 bases, with 10 bases lying between them. Per germline, CDR1 LGHDT and CDR2 YNNKEL (reference sequence). The CDR3 loop spans 13 amino acids. The data belong to a study of blood T cell repertoires in COVID-19. Original processing methods: Researchers report that nucleated cell counts were estimated from reference gene primer amplification. Measured with immunoSEQ multiplex PCR; TCRdb has only the in-frame clones, and not every one. From that table come the V and J calls and clone size; the DNA was used to work out D and trimming. Here the sample spans some 150,000 clones, around 90% being singletons.

Sequences were obtained from peripheral blood. The chain carries TRBV3-1 (or the pseudogene TRBV3-2) and TRBJ1-2; perhaps TRBD1 as D (5 bases). The clonotype comes from a woman aged 50 to 60 with acute or convalescent COVID-19. Here the CDR3 DNA reads TGTGCCAGCAGCCAAGAGGTCAGGGCCGGCTACACCTTC. This sequence encodes CASSQEVRAGYTF.